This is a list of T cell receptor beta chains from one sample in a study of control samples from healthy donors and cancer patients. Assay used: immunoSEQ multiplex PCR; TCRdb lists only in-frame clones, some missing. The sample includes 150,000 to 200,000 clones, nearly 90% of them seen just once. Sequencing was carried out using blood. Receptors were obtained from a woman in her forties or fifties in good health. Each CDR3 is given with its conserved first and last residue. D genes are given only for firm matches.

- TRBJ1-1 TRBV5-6 CASSDSPSTEAFF
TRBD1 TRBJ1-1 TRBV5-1 CASSLGQMNTEAFF
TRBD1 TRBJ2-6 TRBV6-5 CASSNRGGGANVLTF
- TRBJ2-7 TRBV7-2 CASSPHSSSYEQYF
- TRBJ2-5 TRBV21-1 CASTLGRFSGQGVEETQYF
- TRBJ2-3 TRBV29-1 CSAGRGRADTQYF
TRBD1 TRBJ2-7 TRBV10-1 CASSNRGSYEQYF
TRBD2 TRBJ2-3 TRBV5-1 CASSLASSGGQDTQYF
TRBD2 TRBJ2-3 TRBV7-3 CASSLNPSGSTDTQYF
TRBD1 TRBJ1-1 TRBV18 CASSPNRGTEAFF
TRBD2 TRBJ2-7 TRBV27 CASSQTSGTEGSYEQYF
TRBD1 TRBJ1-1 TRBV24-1 CATSDWGGGEGAYF
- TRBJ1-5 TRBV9 CASSPDAYSNQPQHF
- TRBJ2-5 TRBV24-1 CATSDLGGGSFQETQYF
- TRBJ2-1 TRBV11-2 CASSFEWSSTQFF
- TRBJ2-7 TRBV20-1 CSASRPTGEQYF
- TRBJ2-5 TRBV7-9 CASSLDGRETQYF
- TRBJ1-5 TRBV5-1 CASSLGGDHQPQHF
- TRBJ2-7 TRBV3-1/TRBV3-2 CASSRGRGSYEQYF
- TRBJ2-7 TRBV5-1 CASSLGPANEQYF
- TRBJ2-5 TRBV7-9 CASSLNLGGPKETQYF
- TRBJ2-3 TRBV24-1 CATSASPRDTQYF
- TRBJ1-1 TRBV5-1 CASSLNTEAFF
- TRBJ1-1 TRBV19 CASIQSGRGNTEAFF
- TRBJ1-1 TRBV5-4 CASSPVRDITEAFF